This T cell receptor beta chain appears in the sequencing data of a study of T cells in Graves' hyperthyroidism and ophthalmopathy. Hyperthyroidism patients were newly diagnosed, had disease duration under 2 months, and were aged 18 to 65 years. Any patient presenting with uncontrolled infection, other autoimmune disease, pregnancy or lactation was left out. Study-level results: Most thyroid clonotypes expanded above 0.001 appeared in blood too.

This clonotype has ten or more counts. Antigen: not known. The investigators amplified TCR beta CDR3 regions from RNA transcripts. With the HTBI primer set, the TCR CDR3 went through a first round of RT-PCR. TCRdb fed the multiplex PCR reads into MiXCR, producing one record per CDR3 protein. The sample contains approximately 370,000 distinct CDR3 sequences, approximately 18% of which appear only once. V was shortened by 5 bases and J by 5 bases, with 8 bases between the two germline ends. The CDR3 loop spans 12 amino acids. V is TRBV12-3 or TRBV12-4 and J is TRBJ2-3; D may be TRBD1 (6 bases). The material sequenced was blood. The receptor was derived from a woman aged 25 to 39 with Graves' hyperthyroidism that later progressed to Graves' ophthalmopathy. The CDR3 sequence: CASSTDRDTQYF. Here the CDR3 DNA reads TGTGCCAGCAGTACGGACAGAGATACGCAGTATTTT.